Below, 30 T cell receptor beta chains from the same sample are listed, as sequenced in a study of T cell responses to AZD1222 COVID-19 vaccine. Clones were sequenced by immunoSEQ multiplex PCR, and TCRdb holds only the in-frame ones, with some missing. The table records some 110,000 clones, approximately 83% of them present only once. The sequences come from peripheral blood, collected on day 0 of AZD1222 vaccination. The source of these receptors is an adult in good health.

The chain employs TRBV4-3 and TRBJ2-3; a possible D gene is TRBD2 (6 bases). The germline gives CDR1 LGHNA, CDR2 YSLEER. The CDR3 has 17 amino acids. V was cut by 0 bases and J by 0 bases, with 13 bases left in between. Here the CDR3 DNA reads TGCGCCAGCAGCCAAGATCGGGCTAGCGTGAGCACAGATACGCAGTATTTT. It codes for CASSQDRASVSTDTQYF.

Only one count was recorded for this clone. The chain is built from TRBV6-5 and TRBJ1-1, with TRBD1 identical over 8 bases. V was clipped by 2 bases and J by 7 bases; unmatched bases: 3. CDR3 length: 13 residues. CDR1 and CDR2 from the germline V gene are MNHEY and SVGAGI. CDR3 amino acids: CASSYRGQVEAFF. The CDR3 bases are TGTGCCAGCAGTTACCGGGGACAGGTTGAAGCTTTCTTT.

V usage is TRBV7-2 and J usage is TRBJ1-2, with TRBD1 identical over 7 bases. The V gene end was trimmed by 2 bases and the J gene end by 4 bases; junction bases not matched to a gene: 4. The CDR3 is 14 residues long. Germline CDR1 and CDR2: SGHTA and FQGNSA. CDR3 coding DNA: TGTGCCAGCAGCTTACGACAGGGATCCTATGGCTACACCTTC. Amino acid sequence: CASSLRQGSYGYTF.

The chain carries TRBV5-5 and TRBJ1-1, with D hard to call. The germline V and J ends were trimmed by 0 bases and 2 bases, with 2 bases remaining between them. There are 12 residues in the CDR3. Germline lookup yields CDR1 SGHKS and CDR2 YYEKEE (reference sequence). The CDR3 protein is CASSLDNTEAFF. The CDR3 nucleotides read TGTGCCAGCAGCTTGGATAACACTGAAGCTTTCTTT.

This rearrangement joins TRBV2 to TRBJ2-2; D may be TRBD1 (6 bases). The V and J ends lost 4 bases and 0 bases respectively, with 9 bases between them. Germline-derived CDR1 and CDR2 are SNHLY and FYNNEI. This CDR3 contains 15 residues. The DNA of the CDR3 is TGTGCCAGCAGTGCAGGGGCCACGAACACCGGGGAGCTGTTTTTT. This gives the protein CASSAGATNTGELFF.

The chain links TRBV5-1 to TRBJ2-2; the match to TRBD1 covers 10 bases. J gave up 7 bases and V 4 bases, and 7 bases lay outside the gene matches. The CDR3 length is 15 residues. Germline assignment: CDR1 SGHRS and CDR2 YFSETQ. CDR3: CASSETGGGIGELFF. The DNA of the CDR3 is TGCGCCAGCAGCGAGACAGGGGGCGGAATCGGGGAGCTGTTTTTT. The full variable domain, completed using reference TRBV5-1 and TRBJ2-2, is KAGVTQTPRYLIKTRGQQVTLSCSPISGHRSVSWYQQTPGQGLQFLFEYFSETQRNKGNFPGRFSGRQFSNSRSEMNVSTLELGDSALYLCASSETGGGIGELFFGEGSRLTVL.

This chain uses TRBV9 with TRBJ1-2; D is unclear. With 7 bases removed from V and 0 bases from J, the gap between germline ends came to 4 bases. This CDR3 contains 11 residues. The germline gives CDR1 SGDLS, CDR2 YYNGEE. CDR3 loop: CASSANYGYTF. The CDR3 region has the DNA TGTGCCAGCTCAGCTAACTATGGCTACACCTTC.

The V call is TRBV5-5, the J call TRBJ2-3; no firm D call. In germline, CDR1 is SGHKS, CDR2 YYEKEE (reference sequence). The CDR3 consists of 14 residues. V was pared by 4 bases and J by 4 bases, with 13 bases between. The CDR3 DNA is TGTGCCAGCAGCCCAGACACAAATCCAGATACGCAGTATTTT. Its protein is CASSPDTNPDTQYF.

The chain couples TRBV2 to TRBJ2-5; no firm D call. Germline V lookup: CDR1 SNHLY, CDR2 FYNNEI. V was pared by 2 bases and J by 1 base, with 8 bases between. CDR3 length: 14 amino acids. CDR3 nucleotides: TGTGCCAGCAGTGAAATCAACCTCCAAGAGACCCAGTACTTC. Translating gives CASSEINLQETQYF.

This clone was observed once. This CDR3 is CASSLTPSGLYEQYF. The CDR3, as DNA: TGTGCCAGCAGCTTGACCCCTAGCGGTTTGTACGAGCAGTACTTC. V and J are TRBV11-3 and TRBJ2-7; 7 nucleotides match TRBD2. CDR1 and CDR2 (germline): SGHNT, YENEEA. The CDR3 is 15 residues long. J was trimmed by 4 bases and V by 3 bases; bases with no gene match: 9. Full variable domain (outside the CDR3, taken from reference TRBV11-3 and TRBJ2-7): EAGVVQSPRYKIIEKKQPVAFWCNPISGHNTLYWYLQNLGQGPELLIRYENEEAVDDSQLPKDRFSAERLKGVDSTLKIQPAELGDSAVYLCASSLTPSGLYEQYFGPGTRLTVT.

CDR3 in amino acids: CASSLGGKGTEAFF. Here the CDR3 DNA reads TGTGCCAGCAGCTTGGGCGGGAAAGGGACTGAAGCTTTCTTT. The chain has TRBV5-6 and TRBJ1-1; D remains unclear. V was cut by 0 bases and J by 5 bases, with 11 bases left in between. In germline, CDR1 is SGHDT, CDR2 YYEEEE. This CDR3 is 14 amino acids long.

The V and J genes are TRBV18 and TRBJ2-3; 12 bases are shared with TRBD2. Trimming cost V 4 bases and J 3 bases; bases outside gene matches: 2. Germline V gene data show CDR1 as KGHSH and CDR2 as LQKENI. The CDR3 covers 15 residues. CDR3 sequence (DNA): TGTGCCAGCTCACGTGGACTAGCGGGAACAGATACGCAGTATTTT. Translation gives CASSRGLAGTDTQYF.

This clone has only one observation. The rearrangement links TRBV2 to TRBJ1-1, with D possibly being TRBD1 (6 bases). The ends were cut back, 9 bases at V and 10 bases at J, with 27 bases in the middle. The CDR3 consists of 15 residues. Germline CDR1 reads SNHLY; CDR2 reads FYNNEI. This chain's CDR3 is CASAEAYGTNLPAFF. CDR3 coding DNA: TGTGCCAGTGCAGAAGCCTACGGGACAAATCTTCCAGCTTTCTTT.

The chain joins TRBV28 to TRBJ1-2, with a possible D match to TRBD1 (5 bases). The CDR3 consists of 14 residues. The germline V gene has CDR1 MDHEN and CDR2 SYDVKM. Between the trimmed V and J ends, which lost 3 bases and 2 bases, there was a span of 10 bases. CDR3 sequence reads: CASSFGAGNYGYTF. The CDR3 DNA reads as TGTGCCAGCAGTTTTGGGGCCGGGAACTATGGCTACACCTTC.

This clone has only a few counts. The gene calls are TRBV5-8 and TRBJ2-5; TRBD1 aligns across 8 bases. Per the germline V gene, CDR1 is SGHTS and CDR2 is YDEGEE. J was trimmed by 4 bases and V by 4 bases; bases with no gene match: 15. The CDR3 has 17 amino acids. The CDR3 protein is CASSHNQGAGERETQYF. CDR3 nucleotides: TGTGCCAGCAGCCACAACCAGGGGGCTGGAGAAAGAGAGACCCAGTACTTC.

This chain connects TRBV5-6 to TRBJ2-4, with 11 bases identical to TRBD1. This CDR3 contains 14 residues. Germline loops: CDR1 SGHDT, CDR2 YYEEEE. V was clipped by 3 bases and J by 7 bases; unmatched bases: 3. The CDR3 loop is CASSSGQGANIQYF. DNA for the CDR3: TGTGCCAGCAGCTCCGGACAGGGGGCCAACATTCAGTACTTC.

The rearrangement uses TRBV30 and TRBJ2-1; no firm D call. V lost 1 base, J lost 2 bases, and 0 bases lay in between. The CDR3 covers 11 residues. The germline V gene has CDR1 GTSNPN and CDR2 SVGIG (reference sequence). The CDR3 DNA reads as TGTGCCTGGAGTGCCTACAATGAGCAGTTCTTC. The encoded protein is CAWSAYNEQFF.

This chain connects TRBV30 to TRBJ1-5; D is possibly TRBD1 (6 bases). V lost 8 bases, J lost 2 bases, and 13 bases lay in between. The CDR3 covers 13 residues. CDR1 is GTSNPN and CDR2 is SVGIG in the germline V gene (reference sequence). The CDR3 region is CAIQEGGNQPQHF. The CDR3 DNA is TGTGCCATTCAGGAGGGGGGCAATCAGCCCCAGCATTTT.

The chain combines TRBV29-1 with TRBJ1-2; weak D call: TRBD1 (5 bases). Germline V gene sequence: CDR1 SQVTM, CDR2 ANQGSEA. The length of the CDR3 is 12 residues. The V end lost 6 bases, the J end lost 5 bases, and 13 bases lay between the germline ends. In nucleotides, the CDR3 is TGCAGCGTCAAAACCCAGGGATATGGCTACACCTTC. The encoded protein is CSVKTQGYGYTF.

The V call is TRBV28, the J call TRBJ2-7; D call uncertain. V lost 6 bases and J 0 bases, leaving 12 bases between the germline ends. CDR1 MDHEN and CDR2 SYDVKM come from the germline V gene. The CDR3 has 14 residues. The CDR3 coding sequence is TGTGCCAGCAGGTCTCCTAAACTCTCCTACGAGCAGTACTTC. Amino acids: CASRSPKLSYEQYF.

This clone was observed a handful of times. The J gene is TRBJ1-2, the V gene TRBV18; 10 bases fit TRBD1. J gave up 6 bases and V 1 base, and 5 bases lay outside the gene matches. This CDR3 has 15 amino acids. Germline V gene sequence: CDR1 KGHSH, CDR2 LQKENI. The CDR3 DNA follows: TGTGCCAGCTCACCACGAGACAGGGGGCAGAATGGCTACACCTTC. The encoded protein is CASSPRDRGQNGYTF.

J is TRBJ1-2 and V is TRBV6-5, with 7 nucleotides matching TRBD1. The germline gives CDR1 MNHEY, CDR2 SVGAGI. CDR3 size: 15 residues. With V trimmed by 4 bases and J by 9 bases, 14 bases remained unmatched. The CDR3: CASSWDSATALSYTF. In nucleotides, the CDR3 is TGTGCCAGCAGTTGGGACAGCGCCACGGCTTTAAGCTACACCTTC.

This clone occurred a few times. The chain couples TRBV13 to TRBJ2-2; possible D gene TRBD2, 6 bases. The germline V and J ends were trimmed by 4 bases and 6 bases, with 12 bases remaining between them. Germline V lookup: CDR1 PRHDT, CDR2 FYEKMQ (reference sequence). The CDR3 contains 14 residues. The CDR3 coding sequence is TGTGCCAGCAGCTCGGGACTCCCACCCGGGGAGCTGTTTTTT. Translation gives CASSSGLPPGELFF.

This clone was recorded only once. The gene calls are TRBV28 and TRBJ2-7; 8 bases agree with TRBD2. Germline CDR1 reads MDHEN; CDR2 reads SYDVKM. J gave up 4 bases and V 7 bases, and 6 bases lay outside the gene matches. This CDR3 comprises 13 residues. This CDR3 reads CASKTGGEYEQYF. The CDR3 DNA sequence: TGTGCCAGCAAAACGGGAGGGGAGTACGAGCAGTACTTC.

The rearrangement uses TRBV29-1 and TRBJ2-1; 7 bases fit TRBD1. V lost 4 bases to trimming and J lost 9 bases; unmatched junction nucleotides: 15. Per germline, CDR1 SQVTM and CDR2 ANQGSEA. The CDR3 runs to 15 residues. DNA of the CDR3: TGCAGCGTTGTCTGGCTGGACAGGAATTCAGGTGAGCAGTTCTTC. Translation gives CSVVWLDRNSGEQFF.

CDR3 nucleotide sequence: TGTGCCAGCAGCTTGCGACAGCCTAACAGCTCTGGGGCCAACGTCCTGACTTTC. It is translated as CASSLRQPNSSGANVLTF. The chain joins TRBV9 to TRBJ2-6, with D perhaps matching TRBD1 (5 bases). The V gene's germline CDR1 is SGDLS and CDR2 YYNGEE. The CDR3 extends over 18 amino acids. Trimming shortened V by 4 bases and J by 0 bases, and 17 bases separated the two germline ends. The full variable domain, with the rest looked up from reference TRBV9 and TRBJ2-6, is DSGVTQTPKHLITATGQRVTLRCSPRSGDLSVYWYQQSLDQGLQFLIQYYNGEERAKGNILERFSAQQFPDLHSELNLSSLELGDSALYFCASSLRQPNSSGANVLTFGAGSRLTVL.

The rearrangement uses TRBV3-1 (or the pseudogene TRBV3-2) and TRBJ1-2; no definite D call. The germline gives CDR1 LGHDT, CDR2 YNNKEL (reference sequence). The V gene lost 3 bases and the J gene lost 9 bases, with 11 bases spanning the gap. This CDR3 has 12 amino acids. The CDR3 DNA sequence: TGTGCCAGCAGCCATGGCAAATCGAGCTACACCTTC. Encoded protein: CASSHGKSSYTF.

The chain couples TRBV4-2 to TRBJ2-2; 11 positions agree with TRBD2. Germline values: CDR1 LGHNA, CDR2 YNFKEQ. The CDR3 covers 16 residues. With 2 bases clipped from V and 5 bases from J, the junction kept 4 bases outside the gene matches. DNA of the CDR3: TGTGCCAGCAGCCAACTAGCGGGAGGCTGGACCGGGGAGCTGTTTTTT. Translating it yields CASSQLAGGWTGELFF.

The chain recombines TRBV19 with TRBJ1-5; D perhaps matches TRBD1 (5 bases). The germline CDR1 and CDR2 sequences are LNHDA and SQIVND (reference sequence). Trimming cost V 2 bases and J 10 bases, with 12 bases left between them. There are 13 residues in the CDR3. The CDR3, as DNA: TGTGCCAGTAGTATAAAGGGGACTAGACCCCAGCATTTT. Residues: CASSIKGTRPQHF.

The CDR3 DNA follows: TGTGCCAGCACCCGGGGCCGGGTATTCCAAGAGACCCAGTACTTC. It encodes CASTRGRVFQETQYF. V usage is TRBV6-5 and J usage is TRBJ2-5; D might be TRBD1 or TRBD2, each matching 5 bases. V lost 7 bases and J lost 1, with 16 bases in between. CDR3 size: 15 residues. From germline, CDR1 is MNHEY and CDR2 SVGAGI.